The T cell receptor (beta chain) described here comes from a study of regulatory dendritic cells for organ transplantation. With respect to this clone: Its antigen remains unknown.

FACS sorted CD4+ or CD8+ T cells into CD45RA+ naive and CD45RO+ memory. Study-level findings and limits: Alloreactive memory CD8+ T cell pools varied considerably between individuals.

TCRdb keeps only in-frame clones here, not all; method: immunoSEQ multiplex PCR. The sample yields 25,000 to 35,000 clones, 80% to 85% seen once. Sequencing input: naive CD4+ T cells from blood. Regarding subset: CD45RA+ naive T cells. This receptor was obtained from a human donor in good health.

The chain's CDR3 is CASSLVGEPQHF. The CDR3 DNA is TGTGCCAGCAGCTTAGTTGGAGAGCCCCAGCATTTT. The rearrangement joins TRBV7-9 to TRBJ1-5; D not resolved. Germline V CDR1 and CDR2: SEHNR, FQNEAQ (reference sequence). This CDR3 has 12 residues. V lost 1 base and J 8 bases, leaving 6 bases between the germline ends. Full variable domain (missing parts from reference TRBV7-9 and TRBJ1-5): DTGVSQNPRHKITKRGQNVTFRCDPISEHNRLYWYRQTLGQGPEFLTYFQNEAQLEKSRLLSDRFSAERPKGSFSTLEIQRTEQGDSAMYLCASSLVGEPQHFGDGTRLSIL.